This TCR beta chain was documented in a study of CD8 T cells in Susac syndrome. The CDR3 loop spans 15 amino acids. Germline-derived CDR1 and CDR2 are MNHEY and SVGAGI. The V gene end was trimmed by 1 base and the J gene end by 5 bases; junction bases not matched to a gene: 7. A quantity of about 0.5 to 1 ug RNA underwent reverse transcription using random hexamers. TCRdb independently ran MiXCR on the immunoSEQ multiplex PCR reads; one entry per CDR3 protein. Here the sample spans 200,000 to 300,000 distinct CDR3 sequences, almost 97% being singletons. This receptor was obtained from a human donor with Susac syndrome. The specimen sequenced was CD4+ T cells from PBMCs. The rearrangement uses TRBV6-5 and TRBJ1-1; 7 positions agree with TRBD1. The CDR3 is CASSYYQGGGTEAFF. The CDR3 region has the DNA TGTGCCAGCAGTTACTACCAGGGGGGGGGAACTGAAGCTTTCTTT.